These 15 T cell receptor beta chains came from one sample sequenced in a study of OX40 agonist ivuxolimab in advanced cancers. Measured with immunoSEQ multiplex PCR; TCRdb has only the in-frame clones, and not every one. Of 70,000 to 95,000 clones listed, approximately 91% are singletons. The sequencing here drew on CD4+ or CD8+ T cells sorted from blood, taken in a trial of the OX40 agonist ivuxolimab. The receptors originated from an adult with an advanced solid tumor such as melanoma, head and neck, liver or kidney cancer.

The chain carries TRBV11-2 and TRBJ1-3, with TRBD1 as a possible D gene (5 bases). The CDR3 loop spans 14 amino acids. The V end lost 5 bases, the J end lost 3 bases, and 11 bases lay between the germline ends. Germline loops: CDR1 SGHAT, CDR2 FQNNGV. CDR3 sequence (DNA): TGTGCCAGCAGCCCGGACATTGGTGGAAACACCATATATTTT. Amino acid sequence: CASSPDIGGNTIYF.

In this sample, this clone turned up a few times. The chain couples TRBV29-1 to TRBJ1-1; D not certain. The CDR3 covers 14 residues. Trimming took 6 bases from V and 6 from J, leaving 20 bases between them. CDR1 SQVTM and CDR2 ANQGSEA come from the germline V gene. DNA for the CDR3: TGCAGCGTCCCCGACCCGGCGGGAACCGCTGAAGCTTTCTTT. This codes for CSVPDPAGTAEAFF.

This chain links TRBV6-5 with TRBJ1-1; possible D gene TRBD1, 5 bases. Looked up from germline, CDR1 is MNHEY and CDR2 is SVGAGI. V lost 10 bases to trimming and J lost 3 bases, with 18 bases between them. This CDR3 contains 14 residues. CDR3 loop: CATRLGRRDTEAFF. The CDR3 region has the DNA TGTGCCACCCGTCTGGGACGGAGGGACACTGAAGCTTTCTTT.

The rearrangement uses TRBV4-1 and TRBJ1-1, with D possibly being TRBD1 (6 bases). V was shortened by 4 bases and J by 4 bases, with 13 bases between the two germline ends. In germline, CDR1 is MGHRA, CDR2 YSYEKL. CDR3 size: 14 residues. The CDR3 here is CASSLGGASTEAFF. The DNA of the CDR3 is TGCGCCAGCAGCCTAGGGGGGGCGAGCACTGAAGCTTTCTTT.

This sequence joins TRBV19 and TRBJ1-1; 7 bases map to TRBD1. The CDR3 extends over 13 amino acids. V trimming: 6 bases; J trimming: 3 bases; junction bases outside the gene matches: 4. From germline, CDR1 is LNHDA and CDR2 SQIVND (reference sequence). CDR3 nucleotides: TGTGCCAGTAGGACAGGGTGGGACACTGAAGCTTTCTTT. The encoded protein is CASRTGWDTEAFF.

The chain has TRBV5-6 and TRBJ1-2, with TRBD1 as a possible D gene (6 bases). Germline CDR1 reads SGHDT; CDR2 reads YYEEEE. Trimming left V 4 bases short and J 4 bases short, with 14 bases between. The CDR3 extends over 14 amino acids. The CDR3 reads CASSIRQGSYGYTF. The CDR3 coding sequence is TGTGCCAGCAGCATTAGGCAGGGGAGCTATGGCTACACCTTC. Full variable domain (missing parts from reference TRBV5-6 and TRBJ1-2): DAGVTQSPTHLIKTRGQQVTLRCSPKSGHDTVSWYQQALGQGPQFIFQYYEEEERQRGNFPDRFSGHQFPNYSSELNVNALLLGDSALYLCASSIRQGSYGYTFGSGTRLTVV.

The CDR3 DNA reads as TGTGCCACCAGCAGATCAGGGAATGAGCAGTTCTTC. It is translated as CATSRSGNEQFF. The rearrangement joins TRBV15 to TRBJ2-1; D might be TRBD1 (5 bases). The CDR3 is 12 residues long. V lost 2 bases and J 7 bases, leaving 6 bases between the germline ends. Germline loops: CDR1 LNHNV, CDR2 YYDKDF (reference sequence).

The rearrangement links TRBV7-2 to TRBJ2-2; D is uncertain. This CDR3 spans 14 amino acids. Germline V gives CDR1 SGHTA, CDR2 FQGNSA. V was trimmed by 4 bases and J by 5 bases, leaving 11 bases between them. This CDR3 reads CASSSDPGTGELFF. The CDR3 region has the DNA TGTGCCAGCAGCTCTGACCCGGGTACCGGGGAGCTGTTTTTT. The entire variable domain, with the rest obtained from reference TRBV7-2 and TRBJ2-2, is as follows: GAGVSQSPSNKVTEKGKDVELRCDPISGHTALYWYRQSLGQGLEFLIYFQGNSAPDKSGLPSDRFSAERTGGSVSTLTIQRTQQEDSAVYLCASSSDPGTGELFFGEGSRLTVL.

On this clone itself: Other DNA sequences from this sample encode an identical CDR3 as well. The chain has TRBV28 and TRBJ2-7; D gene ambiguous. Germline lookup yields CDR1 MDHEN and CDR2 SYDVKM. V lost 4 bases, J lost 3 bases, and 16 bases lay in between. The CDR3 is 15 residues long. This CDR3 reads CASSSPHRRFYEQYF. The CDR3 nucleotides read TGTGCCAGCAGTTCCCCCCATCGGCGGTTCTACGAGCAGTACTTC.

V gene TRBV6-1 combines with J gene TRBJ1-1; D not resolved. Per germline, CDR1 MNHNS and CDR2 SASEGT. Between the trimmed V and J ends, which lost 4 bases and 0 bases, there was a span of 18 bases. The CDR3 is 17 amino acids. The CDR3 region has the DNA TGTGCCAGCAGTGGGGGTCGAAGAAGAGATATGAACACTGAAGCTTTCTTT. This gives the protein CASSGGRRRDMNTEAFF.

The V call is TRBV11-3, the J call TRBJ2-3, with TRBD2 identical over 9 bases. In germline, CDR1 is SGHNT, CDR2 YENEEA. The length of the CDR3 is 16 residues. With 1 base clipped from V and 11 bases from J, the junction kept 13 bases outside the gene matches. CDR3 nucleotides: TGTGCCAGCAGCTTAGGGACACTAGCGGGCTCAGAGGGGCAGTATTTT. This codes for CASSLGTLAGSEGQYF.

This clone was seen only once. The V call is TRBV4-2, the J call TRBJ2-1; a weak D match, TRBD2 (5 bases). The CDR3 has 14 amino acids. Germline V gene lookup returns CDR1 LGHNA and CDR2 YNFKEQ. Trimming cost V 3 bases and J 8 bases, with 14 bases left between them. CDR3 sequence (DNA): TGTGCCAGCAGCCATCGCGGAGGAGGAGATGAGCAGTTCTTC. This codes for CASSHRGGGDEQFF.

The chain couples TRBV7-9 to TRBJ1-4; 7 bases align to TRBD1. The trim removed 0 bases at V and 8 bases at J, leaving 12 bases unmatched. This CDR3 is built from 17 residues. Looked up from germline, CDR1 is SEHNR and CDR2 is FQNEAQ (reference sequence). Here the CDR3 reads CASSLALSEGAGEKLFF. The DNA of the CDR3 is TGTGCCAGCAGCTTAGCATTGTCGGAGGGGGCGGGAGAAAAACTGTTTTTT. Filled out from reference TRBV7-9 and TRBJ1-4, the complete variable domain reads DTGVSQNPRHKITKRGQNVTFRCDPISEHNRLYWYRQTLGQGPEFLTYFQNEAQLEKSRLLSDRFSAERPKGSFSTLEIQRTEQGDSAMYLCASSLALSEGAGEKLFFGSGTQLSVL.

This sequence joins TRBV30 and TRBJ2-3, with 8 bases fitting TRBD2. The CDR3 is 15 amino acids. With V trimmed by 2 bases and J by 4 bases, 8 bases remained unmatched. From germline, CDR1 is GTSNPN and CDR2 SVGIG (reference sequence). The CDR3 nucleotides are TGTGCCTGGAGTCACGGAGCGGGAGTTTCAGATACGCAGTATTTT. The encoded protein is CAWSHGAGVSDTQYF.

V and J are TRBV28 and TRBJ1-3, with D possibly TRBD1 on 6 matching bases. CDR3 length: 16 amino acids. Germline V gene sequence: CDR1 MDHEN, CDR2 SYDVKM. Trimming pared 8 bases from V and 0 bases from J, leaving 17 bases between. The CDR3 DNA is TGTGCCAGCTCCGGGGCAGGGGCCAACTCTGGAAACACCATATATTTT. Its protein is CASSGAGANSGNTIYF.